This T cell receptor beta chain is from a study of CXCR3-negative and CXCR3-positive naive CD8 T cells. Points from the study as a whole: More hydrophobic TRB CDR3s occurred in CXCR3-positive than in CXCR3-negative naive cells.

cDNA libraries for TRB were generated by 5' RACE incorporating UMI labels. TCRdb reprocessed the 5' RACE reads and reports one entry per CDR3 protein, with no DNA. Its listing shows 150,000 to 160,000 distinct CDR3 sequences. Worth noting for this clonotype: Antigen specificity is unknown.

This CDR3 has 15 residues. Germline values: CDR1 LNHNV, CDR2 YYDKDF (reference sequence). This TCR was recovered from a human donor in good health. Some clones in this sample may be carry-over from other donors' samples. This rearrangement joins TRBV15 to TRBJ2-3; TCRdb gives TRBD2 as the D gene, but with no DNA this cannot be confirmed. The sample comprised naive CXCR3+ CD8+ T cells from blood. Subset described: CD45RO-CCR7+CD27+CD95- naive CD8+ T cells expressing CXCR3 (TNR3+). The CDR3 loop is CATSSRRTSGSTQYF.